This TCR beta chain is drawn from a study of metastatic and nonmetastatic thyroid tumors (TCRdb year 2020). The study in broad terms: For patients with malignant and with benign thyroid disease, the researchers compared repertoires between peripheral blood samples and tumor or nodule tissue samples. Study-wide conclusions, independent of this receptor: In both blood and tumor samples, TCR beta diversity was reported to be significantly higher in malignant tumors than in benign nodules.

As regards this clone: No antigen is known for it. The junction departs from germline at one end; a sequencing error may be responsible.

No treatment had been received by any patient before thyroid surgery. Patient clinical samples collected from about 2011 to 2019 were retrospectively analysed using T-cell receptor beta sequencing. The CDR3 has 13 amino acids, counting the end cysteine and phenylalanine. Of all the DNA, just the CDR3 is kept, 39 bases in frame from base 1. CDR1 and CDR2 are drawn from the germline V gene: KGHSH, LQKENI. Library construction relied on PCR. Data came from an Illumina HiSeq 4000. High-throughput sequencing was used to profile the CDR3 region of the TCR beta-chain in every patient. Turning to the authors' computational methods: A classifier to discriminate distant-metastatic papillary thyroid cancer patients was built from CDR3 differences across clinicopathological groups. Repertoire diversity was assessed with the Shannon index, and tumor-blood repertoire similarity with the Morisita-Horn index. TCRdb itself trimmed the public reads at Q25 with fastp, ran MiXCR and retained productive beta chains. The V and J calls were determined by TCRdb, not by the authors. This sample lists about 14,000 clones; 20% to 30% were detected once. The leading ten clones occupy about 8% of the sample.

The sequencing input was blood. The chain was built from TRBV18 and TRBJ2-1, with 14 bases aligning to TRBD2. The origin of this receptor is a female donor with papillary thyroid cancer or a benign thyroid nodule (not recorded which). Some clones in this sample may be carry-over from other donors' samples. The encoded CDR3 is CASSPGTSGGRIF. The DNA reads as follows: TGTGCCAGCTCACCCGGGACTAGCGGGGGTCGGATCTTC.